The source of this T cell receptor (beta chain) is a study of early T cells in non-severe SARS-CoV-2 infection. Study in general: Alpha and beta chains were unpaired, from unsorted whole-blood bulk RNA.

Overall study findings and caveats: The VDJdb matching leaned toward anti-spike CD8 responses and overlooked private and CD4 specificities.

TCRdb processed the 5' RACE reads anew with MiXCR; each CDR3 protein has one entry. The sample yields 98,000 or so distinct CDR3 sequences, 11% seen once. The trim removed 3 bases at V and 7 bases at J, leaving 15 bases unmatched. Germline CDR1 ENHRY, CDR2 SYGVKD. The CDR3 spans 16 residues. In its sample, this clonotype was seen many times. Its antigen is not known. The genes are TRBV10-3 and TRBJ2-7, with 7 bases matching TRBD1. The sequence was obtained from an adult who was a healthcare worker with PCR-confirmed SARS-CoV-2 infection or an uninfected control (not recorded which). Sequenced material: whole blood. The CDR3 region has the DNA TGTGCCATCAGTGATACCGGGACAGTGGCCCCCTGGGAGCAGTACTTC. As protein: CAISDTGTVAPWEQYF.